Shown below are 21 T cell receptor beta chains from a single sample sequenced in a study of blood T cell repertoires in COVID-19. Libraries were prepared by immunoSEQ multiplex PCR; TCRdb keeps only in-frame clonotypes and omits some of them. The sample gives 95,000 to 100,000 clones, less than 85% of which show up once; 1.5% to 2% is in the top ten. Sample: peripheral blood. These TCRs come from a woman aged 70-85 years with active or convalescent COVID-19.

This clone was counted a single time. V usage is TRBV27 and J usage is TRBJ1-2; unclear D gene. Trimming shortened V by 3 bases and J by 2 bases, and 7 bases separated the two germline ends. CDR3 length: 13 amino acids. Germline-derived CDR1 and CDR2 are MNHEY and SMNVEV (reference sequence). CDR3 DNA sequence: TGTGCCAGCAGTTTTTGGCAGAACTATGGCTACACCTTC. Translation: CASSFWQNYGYTF.

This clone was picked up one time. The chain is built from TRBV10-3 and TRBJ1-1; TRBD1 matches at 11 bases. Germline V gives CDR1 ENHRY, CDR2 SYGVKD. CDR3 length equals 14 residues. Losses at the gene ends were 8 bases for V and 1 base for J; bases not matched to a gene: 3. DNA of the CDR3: TGTGCCATCGGGGGACAGGGGGGGAACACTGAAGCTTTCTTT. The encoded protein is CAIGGQGGNTEAFF.

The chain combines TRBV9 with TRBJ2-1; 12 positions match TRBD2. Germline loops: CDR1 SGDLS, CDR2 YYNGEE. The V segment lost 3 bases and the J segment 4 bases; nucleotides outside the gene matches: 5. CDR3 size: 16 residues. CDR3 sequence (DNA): TGTGCCAGCAGCGAAGCCCTAGCGGGAGGGTACAATGAGCAGTTCTTC. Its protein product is CASSEALAGGYNEQFF.

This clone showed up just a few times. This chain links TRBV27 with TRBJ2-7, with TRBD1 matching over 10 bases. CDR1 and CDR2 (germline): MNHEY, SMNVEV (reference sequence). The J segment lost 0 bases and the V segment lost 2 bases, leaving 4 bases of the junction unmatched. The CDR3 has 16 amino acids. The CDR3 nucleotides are TGTGCCAGCAGTTTAGGGGACAGGGGACTCTCCTACGAGCAGTACTTC. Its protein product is CASSLGDRGLSYEQYF.

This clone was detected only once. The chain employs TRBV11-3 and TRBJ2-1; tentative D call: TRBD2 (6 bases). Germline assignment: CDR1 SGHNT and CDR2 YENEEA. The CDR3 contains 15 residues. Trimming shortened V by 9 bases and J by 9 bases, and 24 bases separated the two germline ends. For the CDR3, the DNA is TGTGCCAGTTCCAGAAGACTAGAGGGAATACGTGAGCAGTTCTTC. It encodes CASSRRLEGIREQFF.

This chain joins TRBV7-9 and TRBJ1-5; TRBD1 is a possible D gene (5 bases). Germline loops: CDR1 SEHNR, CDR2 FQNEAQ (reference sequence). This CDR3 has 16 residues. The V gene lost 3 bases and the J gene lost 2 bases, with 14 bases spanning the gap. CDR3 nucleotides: TGTGCCAGCAGCTTCCAGGGAGGGAGAGGCAATCAGCCCCAGCATTTT. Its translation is CASSFQGGRGNQPQHF.

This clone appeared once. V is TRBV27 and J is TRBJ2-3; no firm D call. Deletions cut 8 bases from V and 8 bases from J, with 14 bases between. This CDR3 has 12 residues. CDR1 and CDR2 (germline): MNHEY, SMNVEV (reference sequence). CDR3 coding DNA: TGTGCCAGCGCAGCGCCGTTGGGTACGCAGTATTTT. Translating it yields CASAAPLGTQYF.

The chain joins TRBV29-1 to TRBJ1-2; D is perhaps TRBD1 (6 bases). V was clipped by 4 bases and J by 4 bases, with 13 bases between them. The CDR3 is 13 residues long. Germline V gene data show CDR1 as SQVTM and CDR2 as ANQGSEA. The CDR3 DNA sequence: TGCAGCGTTGGCAAGGGACAAACCTATGGCTACACCTTC. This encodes CSVGKGQTYGYTF.

The DNA of the CDR3 is TGTGCCAGGGCTTTATGGAGGGCTAACAATCAGCCCCAGCATTTT. This encodes CARALWRANNQPQHF. The V and J genes are TRBV27 and TRBJ1-5; D unresolved. Trimming pared 9 bases from V and 3 bases from J, leaving 18 bases between. This CDR3 has 15 amino acids. Germline loops: CDR1 MNHEY, CDR2 SMNVEV (reference sequence).

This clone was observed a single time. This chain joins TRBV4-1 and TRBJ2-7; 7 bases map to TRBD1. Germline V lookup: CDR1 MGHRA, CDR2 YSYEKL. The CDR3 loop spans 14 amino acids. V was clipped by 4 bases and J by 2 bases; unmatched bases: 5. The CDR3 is CASSPTGAPYEQYF. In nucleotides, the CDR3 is TGCGCCAGCAGCCCTACAGGGGCCCCCTACGAGCAGTACTTC.

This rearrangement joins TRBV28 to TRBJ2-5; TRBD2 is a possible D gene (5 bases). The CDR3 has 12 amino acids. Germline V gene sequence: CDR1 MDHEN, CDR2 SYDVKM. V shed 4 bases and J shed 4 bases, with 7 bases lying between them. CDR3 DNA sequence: TGTGCCAGCAGTTCTAGCATAGAGACCCAGTACTTC. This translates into CASSSSIETQYF.

This CDR3 reads CASSLYGQLNTEAFF. The CDR3 bases are TGTGCCAGCAGCCTTTATGGACAGTTGAACACTGAAGCTTTCTTT. The rearrangement joins TRBV2 to TRBJ1-1; a weak D match, TRBD1 (6 bases). CDR3 length equals 15 residues. Germline CDR1 SNHLY, CDR2 FYNNEI. The ends were cut back, 6 bases at V and 0 bases at J, with 14 bases in the middle.

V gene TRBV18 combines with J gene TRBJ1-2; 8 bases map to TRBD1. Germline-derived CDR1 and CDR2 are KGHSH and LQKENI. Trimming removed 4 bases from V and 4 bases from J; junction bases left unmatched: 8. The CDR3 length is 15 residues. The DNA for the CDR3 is TGTGCCAGCTCACAGGACACAGGGGGTATCTATGGCTACACCTTC. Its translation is CASSQDTGGIYGYTF.

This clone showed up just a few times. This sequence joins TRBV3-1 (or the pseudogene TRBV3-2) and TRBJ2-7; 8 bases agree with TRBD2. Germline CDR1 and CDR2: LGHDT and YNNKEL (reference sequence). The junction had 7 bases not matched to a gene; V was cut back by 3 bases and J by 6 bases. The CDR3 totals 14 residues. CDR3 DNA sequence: TGTGCCAGCAGCCATAGGACTAGCTTTCGCGAGCAGTACTTC. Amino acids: CASSHRTSFREQYF.

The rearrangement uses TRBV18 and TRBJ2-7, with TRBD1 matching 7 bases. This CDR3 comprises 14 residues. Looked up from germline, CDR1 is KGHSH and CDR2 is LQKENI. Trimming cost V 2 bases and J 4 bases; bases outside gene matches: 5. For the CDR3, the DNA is TGTGCCAGCTCACCAAGTACAGGGGTATACGAGCAGTACTTC. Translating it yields CASSPSTGVYEQYF.

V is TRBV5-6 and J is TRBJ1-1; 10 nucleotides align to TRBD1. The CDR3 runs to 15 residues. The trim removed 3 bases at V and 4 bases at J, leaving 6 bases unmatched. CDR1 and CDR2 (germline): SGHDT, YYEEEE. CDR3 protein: CASSWGTGAGTEAFF. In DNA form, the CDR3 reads TGTGCCAGCAGCTGGGGGACAGGGGCAGGCACTGAAGCTTTCTTT.

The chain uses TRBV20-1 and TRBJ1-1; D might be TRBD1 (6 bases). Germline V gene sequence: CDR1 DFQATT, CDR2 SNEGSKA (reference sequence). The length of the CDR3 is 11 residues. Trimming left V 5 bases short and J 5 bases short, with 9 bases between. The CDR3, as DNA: TGCAGTGCTTCCAGGGGTACTGAAGCTTTCTTT. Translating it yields CSASRGTEAFF.

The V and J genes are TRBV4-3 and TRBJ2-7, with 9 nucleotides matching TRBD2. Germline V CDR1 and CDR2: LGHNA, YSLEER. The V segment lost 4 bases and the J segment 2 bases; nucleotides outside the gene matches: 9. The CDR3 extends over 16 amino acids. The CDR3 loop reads CASSPDSSGITYEQYF. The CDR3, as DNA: TGCGCCAGCAGCCCAGACTCTAGCGGGATCACCTACGAGCAGTACTTC.

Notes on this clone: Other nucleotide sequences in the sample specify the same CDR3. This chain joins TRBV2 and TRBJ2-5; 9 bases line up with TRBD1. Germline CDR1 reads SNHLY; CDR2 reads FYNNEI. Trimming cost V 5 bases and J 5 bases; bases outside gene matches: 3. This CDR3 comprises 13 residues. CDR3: CASSRDREETQYF. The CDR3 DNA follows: TGTGCCAGCAGTCGGGACAGGGAGGAGACCCAGTACTTC.

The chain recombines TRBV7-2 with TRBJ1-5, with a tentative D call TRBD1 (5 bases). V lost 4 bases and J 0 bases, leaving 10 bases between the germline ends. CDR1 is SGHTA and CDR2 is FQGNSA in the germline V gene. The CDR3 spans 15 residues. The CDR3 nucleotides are TGTGCCAGCAGCTCGACAGCTTATAGCAATCAGCCCCAGCATTTT. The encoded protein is CASSSTAYSNQPQHF.

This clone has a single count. The chain's CDR3 is CASSPRTGGGGELFF. The CDR3 DNA reads TGCGCCAGCAGCCCCCGGACAGGGGGAGGCGGGGAGCTGTTTTTT. The rearrangement joins TRBV5-1 to TRBJ2-2, with 10 nucleotides matching TRBD1. V dropped 4 bases and J dropped 7; count of bases not matched to a gene: 7. The CDR3 has 15 amino acids. Per the germline V gene, CDR1 is SGHRS and CDR2 is YFSETQ.